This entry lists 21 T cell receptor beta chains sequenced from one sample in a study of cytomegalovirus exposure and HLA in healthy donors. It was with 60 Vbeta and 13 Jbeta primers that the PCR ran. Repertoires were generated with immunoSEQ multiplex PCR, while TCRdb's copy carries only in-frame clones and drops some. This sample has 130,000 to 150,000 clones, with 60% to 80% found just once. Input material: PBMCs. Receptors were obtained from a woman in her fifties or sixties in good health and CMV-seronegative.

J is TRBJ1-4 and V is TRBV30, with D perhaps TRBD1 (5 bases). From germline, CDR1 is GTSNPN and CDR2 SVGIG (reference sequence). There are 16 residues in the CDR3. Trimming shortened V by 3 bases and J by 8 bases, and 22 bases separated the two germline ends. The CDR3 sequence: CAWSHGWEGRREKLFF. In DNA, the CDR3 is TGTGCCTGGAGCCATGGGTGGGAGGGGCGCAGGGAAAAACTGTTTTTT.

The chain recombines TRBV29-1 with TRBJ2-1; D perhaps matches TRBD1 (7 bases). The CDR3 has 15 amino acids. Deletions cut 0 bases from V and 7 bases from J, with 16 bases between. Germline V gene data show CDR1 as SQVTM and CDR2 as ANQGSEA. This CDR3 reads CSVEEVAAGGNEQFF. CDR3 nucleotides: TGCAGCGTTGAAGAGGTTGCGGCAGGGGGGAATGAGCAGTTCTTC.

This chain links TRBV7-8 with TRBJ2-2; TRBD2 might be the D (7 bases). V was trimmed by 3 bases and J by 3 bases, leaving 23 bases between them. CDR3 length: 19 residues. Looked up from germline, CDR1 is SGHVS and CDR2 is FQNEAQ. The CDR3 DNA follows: TGTGCCAGCAGCTTTAATCTACTAGTAACAGGGAGGGACACCGGGGAGCTGTTTTTT. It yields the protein CASSFNLLVTGRDTGELFF.

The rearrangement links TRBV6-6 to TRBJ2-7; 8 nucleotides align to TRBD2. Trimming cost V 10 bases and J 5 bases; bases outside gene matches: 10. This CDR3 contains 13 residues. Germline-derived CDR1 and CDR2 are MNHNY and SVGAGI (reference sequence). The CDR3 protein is CAISVRGVHEQYF. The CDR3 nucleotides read TGTGCCATCAGCGTGCGGGGGGTCCACGAGCAGTACTTC.

As DNA, the CDR3 is TGTGCCAGCAGCTTGTTCGGTGAGGGCGTAAATTCACCCCTCCACTTT. Encoded protein: CASSLFGEGVNSPLHF. The genes are TRBV5-5 and TRBJ1-6; D call uncertain. Germline CDR1 and CDR2: SGHKS and YYEKEE (reference sequence). V shed 1 base and J shed 7 bases, with 15 bases lying between them. The CDR3 contains 16 residues.

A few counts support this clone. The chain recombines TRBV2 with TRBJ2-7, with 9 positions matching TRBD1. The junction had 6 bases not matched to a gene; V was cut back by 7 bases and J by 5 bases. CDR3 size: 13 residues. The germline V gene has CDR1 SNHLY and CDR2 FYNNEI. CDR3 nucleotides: TGTGCCAGCAATCGGGACAGGGCGGACGAGCAGTACTTC. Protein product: CASNRDRADEQYF.

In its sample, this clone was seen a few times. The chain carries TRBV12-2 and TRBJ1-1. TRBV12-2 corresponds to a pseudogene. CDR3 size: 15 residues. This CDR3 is CASRSRNGGNTEAFF. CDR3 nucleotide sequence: TGTGCAAGTCGCTCAAGGAACGGCGGGAACACTGAAGCTTTCTTT.

The CDR3 region has the DNA TGTGCCAGCAGCTCCCCCCTAGGACAGGTGGGCAATCAGCCCCAGCATTTT. This translates into CASSSPLGQVGNQPQHF. This chain joins TRBV7-9 and TRBJ1-5; TRBD1 matches 7 bases. This CDR3 contains 17 residues. The germline gives CDR1 SEHNR, CDR2 FQNEAQ (reference sequence). The V segment lost 4 bases and the J segment 2 bases; nucleotides outside the gene matches: 11.

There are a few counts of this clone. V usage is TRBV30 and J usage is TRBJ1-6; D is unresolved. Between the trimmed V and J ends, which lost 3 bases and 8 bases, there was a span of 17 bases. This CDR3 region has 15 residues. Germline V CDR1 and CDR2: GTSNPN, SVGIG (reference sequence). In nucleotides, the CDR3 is TGTGCCTGGAGCCAACGACGGGGAATGTATTCACCCCTCCACTTT. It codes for CAWSQRRGMYSPLHF.

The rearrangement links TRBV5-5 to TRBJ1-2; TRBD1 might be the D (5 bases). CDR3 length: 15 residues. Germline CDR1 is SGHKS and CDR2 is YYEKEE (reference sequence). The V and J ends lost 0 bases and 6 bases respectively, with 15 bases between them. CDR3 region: CASSLAGYLQDGYTF. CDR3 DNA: TGTGCCAGCAGCTTGGCAGGGTATCTTCAGGATGGCTACACCTTC.

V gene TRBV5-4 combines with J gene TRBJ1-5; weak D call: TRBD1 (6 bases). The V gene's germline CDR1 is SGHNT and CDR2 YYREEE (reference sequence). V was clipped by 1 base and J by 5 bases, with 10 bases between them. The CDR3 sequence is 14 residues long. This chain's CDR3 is CASSLTGSDQPQHF. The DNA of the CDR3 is TGTGCCAGCAGCTTGACAGGGTCTGATCAGCCCCAGCATTTT.

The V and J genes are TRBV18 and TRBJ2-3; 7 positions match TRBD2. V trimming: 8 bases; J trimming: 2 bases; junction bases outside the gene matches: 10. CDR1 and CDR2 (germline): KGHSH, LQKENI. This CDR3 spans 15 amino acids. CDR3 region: CASTPRGFITDTQYF. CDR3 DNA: TGTGCCAGCACCCCGCGGGGGTTTATCACAGATACGCAGTATTTT.

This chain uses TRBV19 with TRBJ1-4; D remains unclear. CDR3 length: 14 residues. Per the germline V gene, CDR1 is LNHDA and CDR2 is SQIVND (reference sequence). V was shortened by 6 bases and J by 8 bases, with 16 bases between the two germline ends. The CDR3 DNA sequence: TGTGCCAGTAGGCCGACATTAAGGTGGGAAAAACTGTTTTTT. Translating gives CASRPTLRWEKLFF.

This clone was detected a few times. CDR3 residues: CSGQASGNTIYF. As DNA, the CDR3 is TGCAGCGGACAGGCCTCTGGAAACACCATATATTTT. The gene calls are TRBV29-1 and TRBJ1-3; maybe TRBD1 (6 bases). The V end was cut by 7 bases, the J end by 0 bases, with 7 bases between. Germline V gives CDR1 SQVTM, CDR2 ANQGSEA. The CDR3 has 12 amino acids.

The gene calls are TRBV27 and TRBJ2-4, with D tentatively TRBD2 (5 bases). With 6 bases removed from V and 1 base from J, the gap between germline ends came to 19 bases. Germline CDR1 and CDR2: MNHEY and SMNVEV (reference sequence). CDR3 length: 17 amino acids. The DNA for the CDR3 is TGTGCCAGCAGCCCTCGGCCGGGGAAGGAGGCCAAAAACATTCAGTACTTC. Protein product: CASSPRPGKEAKNIQYF.

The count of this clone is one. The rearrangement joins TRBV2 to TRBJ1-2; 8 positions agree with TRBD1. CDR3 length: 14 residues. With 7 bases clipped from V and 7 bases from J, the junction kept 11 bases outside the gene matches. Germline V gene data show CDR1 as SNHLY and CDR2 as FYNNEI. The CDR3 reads CASILDGTGGGYTF. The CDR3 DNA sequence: TGTGCCAGCATCCTGGATGGGACAGGCGGTGGCTACACCTTC.

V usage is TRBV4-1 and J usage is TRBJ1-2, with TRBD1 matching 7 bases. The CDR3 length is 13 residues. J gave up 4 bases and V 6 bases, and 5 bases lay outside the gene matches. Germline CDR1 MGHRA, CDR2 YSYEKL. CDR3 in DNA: TGCGCCAGCAGTCCAGGGGGTGTCTATGGCTACACCTTC. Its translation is CASSPGGVYGYTF.

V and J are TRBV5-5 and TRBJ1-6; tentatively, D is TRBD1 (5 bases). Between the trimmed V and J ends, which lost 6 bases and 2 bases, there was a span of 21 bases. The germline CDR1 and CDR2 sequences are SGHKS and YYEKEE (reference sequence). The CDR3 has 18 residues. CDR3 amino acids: CASIPATAGPTYNSPLHF. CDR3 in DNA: TGTGCCAGCATCCCGGCCACAGCAGGGCCTACCTATAATTCACCCCTCCACTTT.

The DNA of the CDR3 is TGCGCCAGCAGCCAAGAGGGACAGGGCGGAAATCAGCCCCAGCATTTT. Translated: CASSQEGQGGNQPQHF. The gene calls are TRBV4-1 and TRBJ1-5, with 9 positions matching TRBD1. Trimming took 0 bases from V and 4 from J; bases not matched to a gene: 4. The CDR3 totals 16 residues. The germline V gene encodes CDR1 MGHRA and CDR2 YSYEKL.

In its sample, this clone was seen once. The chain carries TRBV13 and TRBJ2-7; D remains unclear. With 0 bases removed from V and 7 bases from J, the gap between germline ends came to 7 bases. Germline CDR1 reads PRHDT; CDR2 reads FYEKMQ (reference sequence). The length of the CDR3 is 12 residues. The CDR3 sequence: CASSLGVQEQYF. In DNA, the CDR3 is TGTGCCAGCAGCTTAGGAGTACAGGAGCAGTACTTC.

Here the CDR3 DNA reads TGTGCCAGCAGTCAGTCGAGGGCGAGGAATGAAAAACTGTTTTTT. Its translation is CASSQSRARNEKLFF. The genes are TRBV6-5 and TRBJ1-4; no clear D gene. The CDR3 contains 15 residues. From germline, CDR1 is MNHEY and CDR2 SVGAGI. Trimming took off 5 bases at V and 5 bases at J, with 15 bases between the two ends.